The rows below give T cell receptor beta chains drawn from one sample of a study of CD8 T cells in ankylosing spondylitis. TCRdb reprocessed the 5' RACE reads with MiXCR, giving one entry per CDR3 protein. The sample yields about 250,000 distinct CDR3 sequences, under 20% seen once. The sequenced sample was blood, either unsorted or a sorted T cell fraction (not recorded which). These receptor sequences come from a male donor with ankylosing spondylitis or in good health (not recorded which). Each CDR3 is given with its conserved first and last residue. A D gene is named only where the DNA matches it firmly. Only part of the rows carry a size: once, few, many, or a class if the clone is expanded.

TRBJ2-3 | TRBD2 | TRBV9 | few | CASSVDLAGTSTDTQYF | TGTGCCAGCAGCGTAGATCTAGCGGGGACTAGCACAGATACGCAGTATTTT
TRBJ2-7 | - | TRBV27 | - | CASRAHGGSSYEQYF | TGTGCCAGCAGAGCCCACGGGGGTTCCTCCTACGAGCAGTACTTC
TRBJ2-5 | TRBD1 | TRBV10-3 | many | CAISESGQGQETQYF | TGTGCCATCAGTGAGTCGGGACAGGGCCAAGAGACCCAGTACTTC
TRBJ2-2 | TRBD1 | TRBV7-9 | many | CASSLTGGNTGELFF | TGTGCCAGCAGCTTGACAGGGGGGAACACCGGGGAGCTGTTTTTT
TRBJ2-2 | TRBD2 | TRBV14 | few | CASSQAGLADTGELFF | TGTGCCAGCAGCCAGGCTGGACTAGCGGACACCGGGGAGCTGTTTTTT
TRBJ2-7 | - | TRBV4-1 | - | CASSQDQGARVYEQYF | TGCGCCAGCAGCCAAGATCAAGGAGCACGGGTGTACGAGCAGTACTTC
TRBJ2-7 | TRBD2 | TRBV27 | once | CASSYVGLAHYEQYF | TGTGCCAGCAGTTATGTCGGACTAGCGCATTACGAGCAGTACTTC
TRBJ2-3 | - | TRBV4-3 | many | CASSQAGRETDTQYF | TGCGCCAGCAGCCAAGCCGGCCGGGAAACAGATACGCAGTATTTT
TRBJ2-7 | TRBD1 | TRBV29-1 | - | CSVGRGPSYEQYF | TGCAGCGTTGGCAGGGGGCCCTCCTACGAGCAGTACTTC
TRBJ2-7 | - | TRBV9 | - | CASTETDTSYEQYF | TGTGCCAGCACTGAGACGGACACATCCTACGAGCAGTACTTC
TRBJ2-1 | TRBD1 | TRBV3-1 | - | CASSTHRGNEQFF | TGTGCCAGCAGCACCCACAGGGGTAATGAGCAGTTCTTC
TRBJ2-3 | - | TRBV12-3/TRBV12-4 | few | CASSLYLGGTDTQYF | TGTGCCAGCAGTCTTTATCTGGGCGGGACAGATACGCAGTATTTT
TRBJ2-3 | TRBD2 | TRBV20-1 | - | CSAPAGGPTDTQYF | TGCAGTGCCCCAGCGGGAGGCCCCACAGATACGCAGTATTTT
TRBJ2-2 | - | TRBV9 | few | CASQGMNTGELFF | TGTGCCAGCCAGGGGATGAACACCGGGGAGCTGTTTTTT
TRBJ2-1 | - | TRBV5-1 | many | CASSLEGGLDEQFF | TGCGCCAGCAGCTTGGAGGGGGGGTTGGATGAGCAGTTCTTC